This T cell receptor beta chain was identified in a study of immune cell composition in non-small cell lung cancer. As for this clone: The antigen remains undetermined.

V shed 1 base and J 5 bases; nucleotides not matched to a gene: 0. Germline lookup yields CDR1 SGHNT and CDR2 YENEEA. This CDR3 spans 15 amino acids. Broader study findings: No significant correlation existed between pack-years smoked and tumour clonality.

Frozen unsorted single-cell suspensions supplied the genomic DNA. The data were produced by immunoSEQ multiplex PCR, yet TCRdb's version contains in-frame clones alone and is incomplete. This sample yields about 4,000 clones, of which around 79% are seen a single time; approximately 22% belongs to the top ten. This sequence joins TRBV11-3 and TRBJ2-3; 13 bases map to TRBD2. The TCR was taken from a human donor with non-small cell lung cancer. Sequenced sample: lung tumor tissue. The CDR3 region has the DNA TGTGCCAGCAGCTTAGGGACTAGCGGGGGAGATACGCAGTATTTT. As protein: CASSLGTSGGDTQYF.